This T cell receptor (beta chain) was captured in a study of beta chain features in type 1 diabetes. Study-level results: The study found fewer insertions and more deletions at VDJ junctions in type 1 diabetes patients. In cDNA sequencing, cells with high TCR expression could be over-represented. Moderate yet significant TCRB CDR3 shortening was seen in Type 1 diabetes patients in all four CD4+ subsets.

Germline CDR1 and CDR2: SGHRS and YFSETQ. V was trimmed by 5 bases and J by 3 bases, leaving 18 bases between them. This CDR3 region has 15 residues. Every bit of the isolated RNA underwent reverse transcription, so sequencing read expressed TCRB transcripts. Using immunoSEQ multiplex PCR, the repertoire was profiled, and TCRdb retains in-frame clones only, with some absent. This sample has 100,000 to 150,000 clones, with 9% found just once. This clone was seen more than once but under ten times. What it recognizes is unknown. The sequencing sample was made of central memory CD4+ T cells from blood. The chain uses TRBV5-1 and TRBJ2-7; tentatively, D is TRBD1 (6 bases). This clonotype was obtained from a man aged 30 to 45 with type 1 diabetes. CDR3 in DNA: TGCGCCAGCAGGGCCGAGACAGGAGGCCGCTACGAGCAGTACTTC. Protein: CASRAETGGRYEQYF.